Following are 22 T cell receptor beta chains from one sample sequenced in a study of blood T cell repertoires in COVID-19. Measured with immunoSEQ multiplex PCR; TCRdb has only the in-frame clones, and not every one. The profile shows about 200,000 clones, roughly 90% of them singletons. The sequenced material came from peripheral blood. All receptors derive from a woman in her 70s with acute or convalescent COVID-19.

This clone was observed a few times. This chain connects TRBV6-1 to TRBJ1-2; no firm D call. Germline V gives CDR1 MNHNS, CDR2 SASEGT. The V end lost 0 bases, the J end lost 6 bases, and 8 bases lay between the germline ends. The CDR3 sequence is 13 residues long. The CDR3 sequence: CASSEASQDGYTF. As DNA, the CDR3 is TGTGCCAGCAGTGAAGCCAGTCAGGATGGCTACACCTTC.

This chain links TRBV4-3 with TRBJ1-1, with TRBD1 as a possible D gene (5 bases). With 1 base removed from V and 0 bases from J, the gap between germline ends came to 6 bases. Germline V gene sequence: CDR1 LGHNA, CDR2 YSLEER. The CDR3 extends over 14 amino acids. The CDR3 sequence is CASSQGQMNTEAFF. Written as DNA, the CDR3 is TGCGCCAGCAGCCAAGGACAGATGAACACTGAAGCTTTCTTT.

The V call is TRBV15, the J call TRBJ1-5; maybe TRBD1 (6 bases). This CDR3 is 16 amino acids long. V gave up 0 bases and J gave up 7 bases, with 16 bases separating them. The germline CDR1 and CDR2 sequences are LNHNV and YYDKDF (reference sequence). The CDR3 bases are TGTGCCACCAGCAGAGATCCAGGGGTACGGAACCAGCCCCAGCATTTT. Its translation is CATSRDPGVRNQPQHF.

The chain has TRBV5-5 and TRBJ1-5; 11 bases map to TRBD1. V lost 4 bases and J lost 10; bases outside the gene matches: 7. The CDR3 sequence is 14 residues long. Germline CDR1 SGHKS, CDR2 YYEKEE (reference sequence). DNA for the CDR3: TGTGCCAGCAGCGGACAGGGGGCCGGTTCACCCCAGCATTTT. Its protein is CASSGQGAGSPQHF.

J is TRBJ2-5 and V is TRBV9; a possible D gene is TRBD1 (6 bases). Germline lookup yields CDR1 SGDLS and CDR2 YYNGEE. V gave up 0 bases and J gave up 4 bases, with 16 bases separating them. CDR3 length: 16 residues. DNA of the CDR3: TGTGCCAGCAGCGTAGGGCCAACTGTGGGGGCAGAGACCCAGTACTTC. Its translation is CASSVGPTVGAETQYF.

V and J are TRBV5-1 and TRBJ2-5, with TRBD1 matching 7 bases. This CDR3 contains 15 residues. V shed 5 bases and J 0 bases; nucleotides not matched to a gene: 7. Germline V CDR1 and CDR2: SGHRS, YFSETQ. This CDR3 reads CASSLVGTDQETQYF. The CDR3 DNA reads TGCGCCAGCAGTTTAGTAGGGACAGACCAAGAGACCCAGTACTTC.

The chain uses TRBV4-1 and TRBJ2-7, with TRBD1 matching 7 bases. V lost 6 bases to trimming and J lost 0 bases; unmatched junction nucleotides: 14. CDR1 MGHRA and CDR2 YSYEKL come from the germline V gene. The CDR3 length is 17 residues. CDR3 loop: CASSRPGRGQVSYEQYF. As DNA, the CDR3 is TGCGCCAGCAGTCGACCTGGTAGAGGACAGGTCTCCTACGAGCAGTACTTC.

The chain carries TRBV19 and TRBJ1-5, with 9 bases identical to TRBD1. From germline, CDR1 is LNHDA and CDR2 SQIVND (reference sequence). The junction had 2 bases not matched to a gene; V was cut back by 4 bases and J by 1 base. CDR3 length: 15 residues. The CDR3, as DNA: TGTGCCAGTAGTACGGACAGGGGAAGCAATCAGCCCCAGCATTTT. Amino acid sequence: CASSTDRGSNQPQHF.

This sequence joins TRBV5-1 and TRBJ2-1, with D possibly TRBD2 on 8 matching bases. The CDR3 runs to 16 residues. The V gene lost 0 bases and the J gene lost 6 bases, with 16 bases spanning the gap. CDR1 and CDR2 from the germline V gene are SGHRS and YFSETQ. The CDR3 is CASSLAGTRGPNEQFF. The CDR3 bases are TGCGCCAGCAGCTTGGCGGGGACTAGGGGGCCCAATGAGCAGTTCTTC. The full variable domain, its missing parts supplied by reference TRBV5-1 and TRBJ2-1, is KAGVTQTPRYLIKTRGQQVTLSCSPISGHRSVSWYQQTPGQGLQFLFEYFSETQRNKGNFPGRFSGRQFSNSRSEMNVSTLELGDSALYLCASSLAGTRGPNEQFFGPGTRLTVL.

This rearrangement joins TRBV19 to TRBJ1-1, with 7 bases fitting TRBD1. The CDR3 sequence is 14 residues long. In germline, CDR1 is LNHDA, CDR2 SQIVND (reference sequence). J gave up 5 bases and V 4 bases, and 7 bases lay outside the gene matches. CDR3 protein: CASSTRTGLTEAFF. The CDR3, as DNA: TGTGCCAGTAGTACCCGGACAGGATTGACTGAAGCTTTCTTT. The variable domain in full, with the rest retrieved from reference TRBV19 and TRBJ1-1, is DGGITQSPKYLFRKEGQNVTLSCEQNLNHDAMYWYRQDPGQGLRLIYYSQIVNDFQKGDIAEGYSVSREKKESFPLTVTSAQKNPTAFYLCASSTRTGLTEAFFGQGTRLTVV.

The gene calls are TRBV29-1 and TRBJ2-2; perhaps TRBD1 as D (6 bases). V dropped 1 base and J dropped 6 bases, with 15 bases sitting between them. CDR1 and CDR2 from the germline V gene are SQVTM and ANQGSEA. The CDR3 has 15 amino acids. CDR3 DNA sequence: TGCAGCGTTGAAGTTGGGGACACCATTTCCGGGGAGCTGTTTTTT. The encoded protein is CSVEVGDTISGELFF.

The V call is TRBV19, the J call TRBJ1-1; TRBD1 agrees at 8 bases. V gave up 2 bases and J gave up 3 bases; unmatched junction bases: 11. This CDR3 has 17 amino acids. CDR1 and CDR2 (germline): LNHDA, SQIVND (reference sequence). The CDR3, as DNA: TGTGCCAGTAGTATAATAGGGGGGGGACAGGCGGACACTGAAGCTTTCTTT. Its protein product is CASSIIGGGQADTEAFF.

The rearrangement uses TRBV3-1 (or the pseudogene TRBV3-2) and TRBJ2-7; 8 nucleotides align to TRBD2. CDR1 LGHDT and CDR2 YNNKEL come from the germline V gene (reference sequence). The CDR3 consists of 15 residues. V shed 4 bases, J shed 2 bases, and the junction held 7 bases outside the gene matches. Here the CDR3 reads CASSPHSGRAYEQYF. CDR3 nucleotide sequence: TGTGCCAGCAGCCCCCACAGCGGGAGAGCCTACGAGCAGTACTTC.

This clone has more than one count but fewer than ten. The rearrangement uses TRBV5-1 and TRBJ1-1, with D unclear. This CDR3 is built from 16 residues. V was pared by 0 bases and J by 0 bases, with 12 bases between. Germline lookup yields CDR1 SGHRS and CDR2 YFSETQ. The chain's CDR3 is CASSLGGYWLNTEAFF. The CDR3 bases are TGCGCCAGCAGCTTGGGAGGGTATTGGCTGAACACTGAAGCTTTCTTT.

V is TRBV4-3 and J is TRBJ2-5; 11 bases are shared with TRBD2. With V trimmed by 5 bases and J by 4 bases, 3 bases remained unmatched. The CDR3 spans 14 residues. Looked up from germline, CDR1 is LGHNA and CDR2 is YSLEER. In DNA form, the CDR3 reads TGCGCCAGCAGCGAAGGACTAGCGGGAGAGACCCAGTACTTC. This sequence encodes CASSEGLAGETQYF.

The chain couples TRBV6-5 to TRBJ1-2; D not certain. The CDR3 spans 11 residues. V gave up 8 bases and J gave up 3 bases, with 7 bases separating them. Germline values: CDR1 MNHEY, CDR2 SVGAGI. CDR3 sequence: CASGRDYGYTF. DNA for the CDR3: TGTGCCAGCGGGCGGGACTATGGCTACACCTTC.

The V call is TRBV6-6, the J call TRBJ1-3; no firm D call. The CDR3 runs 13 residues. Trimming left V 9 bases short and J 0 bases short, with 9 bases between. Per the germline V gene, CDR1 is MNHNY and CDR2 is SVGAGI (reference sequence). In DNA form, the CDR3 reads TGTGCCAGTCGGTTATTCTCTGGAAACACCATATATTTT. Protein: CASRLFSGNTIYF.

CDR3 protein: CASSPDSSYEQYF. CDR3 DNA: TGTGCCAGCTCACCGGACAGCTCCTACGAGCAGTACTTC. V is TRBV18 and J is TRBJ2-7; a weak D match, TRBD1 (6 bases). The germline V and J ends were trimmed by 3 bases and 0 bases, with 6 bases remaining between them. CDR1 is KGHSH and CDR2 is LQKENI in the germline V gene. This CDR3 is built from 13 residues.

This clone was picked up one time. The genes are TRBV6-1 and TRBJ1-3; 7 bases are a match to TRBD1. This CDR3 region has 17 residues. CDR1 and CDR2 (germline): MNHNS, SASEGT. The J segment lost 1 base and the V segment lost 4 bases, leaving 10 bases of the junction unmatched. This CDR3 is CASSALQGLRSGNTIYF. The CDR3 coding sequence is TGTGCCAGCAGTGCGTTACAGGGGTTGAGGTCTGGAAACACCATATATTTT.

This chain connects TRBV6-4 to TRBJ1-1; D possibly corresponds to TRBD1 (5 bases). Between the trimmed V and J ends, which lost 4 bases and 3 bases, there was a span of 9 bases. From germline, CDR1 is MRHNA and CDR2 SNTAGT. The CDR3 extends over 13 amino acids. In DNA form, the CDR3 reads TGTGCCAGCAGTGTGGAACAGGACACTGAAGCTTTCTTT. The encoded protein is CASSVEQDTEAFF.

This chain links TRBV5-8 with TRBJ1-6; 7 bases line up with TRBD1. V shed 4 bases and J 2 bases; nucleotides not matched to a gene: 9. The CDR3 covers 17 residues. The germline CDR1 and CDR2 sequences are SGHTS and YDEGEE. This CDR3 is CASSETGAKAYNSPLHF. The CDR3 coding sequence is TGTGCCAGCAGCGAAACAGGGGCCAAGGCCTATAATTCACCCCTCCACTTT.

Here the CDR3 reads CASSHPVAGAGSSYNEQFF. CDR3 coding DNA: TGTGCCAGCAGCCACCCAGTAGCGGGTGCTGGAAGCTCCTACAATGAGCAGTTCTTC. The chain couples TRBV5-5 to TRBJ2-1; 7 bases are shared with TRBD2. The CDR3 is 19 amino acids. V was pared by 4 bases and J by 0 bases, with 16 bases of the junction left unmatched. Looked up from germline, CDR1 is SGHKS and CDR2 is YYEKEE (reference sequence).